The next 13 T cell receptor beta chains were all read from a single sample in a study of identical twins. A single record per CDR3 protein comes from TCRdb applying MiXCR to the 5' RACE reads. The sample shows approximately 470,000 distinct CDR3 sequences, 13% to 15% of them seen only once. The same sample was also studied in work on yellow fever vaccine responses in identical twins.

The sequenced sample consisted of CD4+ T cells sorted from blood. All receptors derive from a woman younger than 35 in good health.

This clonotype was counted a few times. This chain joins TRBV12-3 or TRBV12-4 and TRBJ2-7; 10 nucleotides match TRBD1. J was trimmed by 2 bases and V by 4 bases; bases with no gene match: 5. The CDR3 spans 15 residues. CDR3 in amino acids: CASSSQTGGPYEQYF. The CDR3 bases are TGTGCCAGCAGTTCCCAGACAGGGGGCCCCTACGAGCAGTACTTC.

This clonotype was detected many times. The V and J genes are TRBV7-9 and TRBJ2-3; no definite D call. This CDR3 contains 16 residues. The germline V and J ends were trimmed by 2 bases and 1 base, with 13 bases remaining between them. Germline values: CDR1 SEHNR, CDR2 FQNEAQ (reference sequence). The CDR3 DNA reads as TGTGCCAGCAGCTTATCTGGAACCCAGGGCACAGATACGCAGTATTTT. This sequence encodes CASSLSGTQGTDTQYF.

This clonotype has a handful of counts. V gene TRBV7-2 combines with J gene TRBJ2-5; 10 nucleotides align to TRBD2. CDR1 is SGHTA, CDR2 FQGNSA, per germline. The CDR3 loop spans 16 amino acids. Unmatched junction bases numbered 4, after V lost 1 base and J lost 2 bases. The CDR3 nucleotides are TGTGCCAGCAGCTTAGGCCCAGCGGGAGGGCAAGAGACCCAGTACTTC. Translating gives CASSLGPAGGQETQYF.

The sample holds a few counts of this clonotype. The chain is built from TRBV5-1 and TRBJ1-4; D perhaps matches TRBD1 (5 bases). Between the trimmed V and J ends, which lost 0 bases and 0 bases, there was a span of 6 bases. The germline V gene has CDR1 SGHRS and CDR2 YFSETQ. The CDR3 sequence is 15 residues long. The chain's CDR3 is CASSLEGPTNEKLFF. As DNA, the CDR3 is TGCGCCAGCAGCTTGGAGGGGCCAACTAATGAAAAACTGTTTTTT.

V gene TRBV10-3 combines with J gene TRBJ2-1, with 10 bases lining up with TRBD2. The CDR3 sequence is 15 residues long. Unmatched junction bases numbered 7, after V lost 6 bases and J lost 5 bases. CDR1 is ENHRY and CDR2 is SYGVKD in the germline V gene. CDR3 bases: TGTGCCATCAGCCCTACTAGCGGGGATCACAATGAGCAGTTCTTC. Its translation: CAISPTSGDHNEQFF.

The chain joins TRBV28 to TRBJ2-1, with 10 bases lining up with TRBD1. The junction had 9 bases not matched to a gene; V was cut back by 4 bases and J by 6 bases. This CDR3 region has 16 residues. CDR1 and CDR2 from the germline V gene are MDHEN and SYDVKM. Written as DNA, the CDR3 is TGTGCCAGCAGTTCCCCCGGGACAGGGGACCGCAATGAGCAGTTCTTC. Translating gives CASSSPGTGDRNEQFF.

This clonotype was counted only a few times. The chain uses TRBV12-3 or TRBV12-4 and TRBJ1-1; D gene unclear. V was clipped by 1 base and J by 3 bases, with 6 bases between them. The CDR3 sequence is 13 residues long. The CDR3 here is CASSLEQYTEAFF. The CDR3 region has the DNA TGTGCCAGCAGTTTAGAACAGTACACTGAAGCTTTCTTT.

This clonotype was counted a few times. V gene TRBV15 combines with J gene TRBJ1-1; the D gene is possibly TRBD1 (6 bases). CDR1 and CDR2 (germline): LNHNV, YYDKDF (reference sequence). This CDR3 contains 14 residues. V was trimmed by 1 base and J by 6 bases, leaving 12 bases between them. In DNA form, the CDR3 reads TGTGCCACCAGCAGAGTTGACAGGACCCCTGAAGCTTTCTTT. This encodes CATSRVDRTPEAFF.

This clonotype was recorded many times. The chain carries TRBV4-2 and TRBJ2-5; D is ambiguous. CDR3 size: 17 residues. The germline V gene encodes CDR1 LGHNA and CDR2 YNFKEQ. V was clipped by 0 bases and J by 5 bases, with 19 bases between them. CDR3 sequence: CASSQDLSPEGPETQYF. The CDR3 DNA follows: TGTGCCAGCAGCCAAGACCTAAGTCCCGAAGGTCCGGAGACCCAGTACTTC.

There are a few counts of this clonotype. This rearrangement joins TRBV10-1 to TRBJ2-7; D gene ambiguous. Germline V lookup: CDR1 WNHNN, CDR2 SYGVQD (reference sequence). The CDR3 has 12 residues. The V and J ends lost 3 bases and 6 bases respectively, with 9 bases between them. The CDR3: CASSDTRSEQYF. The DNA of the CDR3 is TGCGCCAGCAGTGATACCAGGTCCGAGCAGTACTTC.

Ten or more counts support this clonotype. The rearrangement uses TRBV28 and TRBJ1-5; D might be TRBD1 (6 bases). The ends were cut back, 6 bases at V and 0 bases at J, with 18 bases in the middle. This CDR3 has 17 residues. Germline-derived CDR1 and CDR2 are MDHEN and SYDVKM. The CDR3 coding sequence is TGTGCCAGCAGCAACTTCAGGACAGCTTATAGCAATCAGCCCCAGCATTTT. This encodes CASSNFRTAYSNQPQHF.

V gene TRBV1 combines with J gene TRBJ2-3. TRBV1 is designated a pseudogene. This CDR3 is 15 amino acids long. This CDR3 reads CTSSQDCDRTDTQYF. In DNA form, the CDR3 reads TGCACCAGCAGCCAAGATTGTGACAGGACAGATACGCAGTATTTT.

The chain links TRBV20-1 to TRBJ2-1; TRBD2 matches 10 bases. V trimming: 1 base; J trimming: 6 bases; junction bases outside the gene matches: 9. Germline V gene lookup returns CDR1 DFQATT and CDR2 SNEGSKA (reference sequence). The CDR3 totals 16 residues. The CDR3 spells CSARGRASGSRNEQFF. The CDR3 DNA reads TGCAGTGCTAGAGGGAGGGCTAGCGGGAGCCGCAATGAGCAGTTCTTC.